This TCR beta chain was recovered during a study of response to subunit inactivated influenza vaccine. Study results and caveats: Authors suggested each seasonal influenza vaccination recruits few new T cells.

Comments on this clonotype: Its matching antigen is unknown.

TCRdb fed the RT-PCR reads into MiXCR, producing one record per CDR3 protein. The sample contains roughly 790,000 distinct CDR3 sequences, about 20% of which appear only once. The clonotype was recovered from a man aged 50-60 years who received an inactivated influenza vaccine. Sequenced here: PBMCs from blood, sampled roughly 5 days after vaccination.

The CDR3 region is CSARDHSAGASTGELFF. CDR3 nucleotide sequence: TGCAGTGCTAGAGATCATTCGGCGGGAGCTAGCACCGGGGAGCTGTTTTTT. The rearrangement links TRBV20-1 to TRBJ2-2, with 7 bases aligning to TRBD2. The CDR3 is 17 residues long. Germline loops: CDR1 DFQATT, CDR2 SNEGSKA (reference sequence). Trimming cost V 0 bases and J 4 bases; bases outside gene matches: 11.